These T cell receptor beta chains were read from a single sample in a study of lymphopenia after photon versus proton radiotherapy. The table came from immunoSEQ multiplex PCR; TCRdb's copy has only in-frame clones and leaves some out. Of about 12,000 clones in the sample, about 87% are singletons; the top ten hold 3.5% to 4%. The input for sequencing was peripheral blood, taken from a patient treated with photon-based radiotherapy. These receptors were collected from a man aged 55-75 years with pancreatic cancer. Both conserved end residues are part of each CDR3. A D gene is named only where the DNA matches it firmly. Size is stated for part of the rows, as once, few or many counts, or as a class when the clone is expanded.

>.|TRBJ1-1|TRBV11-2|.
TGTGCCAGCGGCGTGGGGGCGAACACTGAAGCTTTCTTT
CASGVGANTEAFF
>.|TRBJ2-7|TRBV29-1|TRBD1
TGCAGCGTTGTTCGGGCAGGGGGCGAGCAGTACTTC
CSVVRAGGEQYF
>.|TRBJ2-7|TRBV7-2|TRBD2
TGTGCCAGCAGCGACGGACTAGTCTCCTACGAGCAGTACTTC
CASSDGLVSYEQYF
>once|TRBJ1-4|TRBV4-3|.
TGCGCCAGCAGCCAAGATTCCAGGCCCGGGGCTAATGAAAAACTGTTTTTT
CASSQDSRPGANEKLFF
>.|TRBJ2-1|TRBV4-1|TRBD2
TGCGCCAGCAGCCAAGATCCCGGACTAGCGGCTGATTTCAATGAGCAGTTCTTC
CASSQDPGLAADFNEQFF
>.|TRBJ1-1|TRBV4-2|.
TGTGCCAGCAGCCAAGCGCAGAACACTGAAGCTTTCTTT
CASSQAQNTEAFF
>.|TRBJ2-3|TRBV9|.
TGTGCCAGCAGCGTAAAGGGGGGTCCCCCCACAGATACGCAGTATTTT
CASSVKGGPPTDTQYF
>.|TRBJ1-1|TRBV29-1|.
TGCAGCGTTGGCGGGACCCTCACTGAAGCTTTCTTT
CSVGGTLTEAFF
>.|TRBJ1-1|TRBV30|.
TGTGCCTGGAGTAGGAGCGAAGTCACTGAAGCTTTCTTT
CAWSRSEVTEAFF
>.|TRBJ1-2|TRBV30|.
TGTGCCTGGAGTCTCTCCTATGGCTACACCTTC
CAWSLSYGYTF
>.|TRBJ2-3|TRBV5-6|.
TGTGCCAGCAGCTTGGTCCCTGGGGCAGATACGCAGTATTTT
CASSLVPGADTQYF
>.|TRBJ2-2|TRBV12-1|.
TGTGCCAGCAGCTGTTTCAAGACGGCAAAGCCGGGGACCGGGGAGCTGTTTTTT
CASSCFKTAKPGTGELFF
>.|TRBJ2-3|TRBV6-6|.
TGTGCCAGCAGTTACGTCAGTATCACAGATACGCAGTATTTT
CASSYVSITDTQYF
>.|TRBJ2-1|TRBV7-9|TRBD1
TGTGCCAGCAGCGAAAGATCAGGGGGATCCTACAATGAGCAGTTCTTC
CASSERSGGSYNEQFF
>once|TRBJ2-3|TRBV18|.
TGTGCCAGCTCACGGAGGGCTAGTTCGGATACGCAGTATTTT
CASSRRASSDTQYF
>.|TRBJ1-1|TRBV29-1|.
TGCAGCGTTGAAGCTCACGGGGGAAGGGACACTGAAGCTTTCTTT
CSVEAHGGRDTEAFF
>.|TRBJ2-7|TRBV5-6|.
TGTGCCAGCAGCTTGGGGGCAGGTACCTACGAGCAGTACTTC
CASSLGAGTYEQYF
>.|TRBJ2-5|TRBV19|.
TGTGCCAGTAGTACGAATATTTATACGGAGACCCAGTACTTC
CASSTNIYTETQYF
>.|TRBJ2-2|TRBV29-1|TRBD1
TGCAGCGTCTCTCTGCCTCGGACAGGGCCCACCGGGGAGCTGTTTTTT
CSVSLPRTGPTGELFF
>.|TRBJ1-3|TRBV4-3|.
TGCGCCAGCAGCCAAGAAGCTTATTTGAGCTCTGGAAACACCATATATTTT
CASSQEAYLSSGNTIYF
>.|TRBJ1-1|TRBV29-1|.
TGCAGCGTTGGACAGATGAACACTGAAGCTTTCTTT
CSVGQMNTEAFF
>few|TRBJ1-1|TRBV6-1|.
TGTGCCAGCAAACCGAGGGATCAGGGGAACACTGAAGCTTTCTTT
CASKPRDQGNTEAFF
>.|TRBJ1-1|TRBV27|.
TGTGCCAGCAGCAGACTTACCGGGATAACCATGAACACTGAAGCTTTCTTT
CASSRLTGITMNTEAFF
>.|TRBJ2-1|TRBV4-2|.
TGTGCCAGCAGCCGGCCATCGAGCTCCTACAATGAGCAGTTCTTC
CASSRPSSSYNEQFF
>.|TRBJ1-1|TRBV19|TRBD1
TGTGCCAGTAGCCAACAGGGGTTGGGCACTGAAGCTTTCTTT
CASSQQGLGTEAFF
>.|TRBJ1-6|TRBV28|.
TGTGCCAGCAGTTTATTTGGGGTAGGGAATTCACCCCTCCACTTT
CASSLFGVGNSPLHF
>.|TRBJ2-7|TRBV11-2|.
TGTGCCAGCAGTTACGACATCTGGGTTGACGAGCAGTACTTC
CASSYDIWVDEQYF
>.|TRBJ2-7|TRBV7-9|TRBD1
TGTGCCAGCAGCATGGACAGGTTCGAGCAGTACTTC
CASSMDRFEQYF
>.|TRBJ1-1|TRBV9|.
TGTGCCAGCAGCCCCAGGGGAACGGAGAACACTGAAGCTTTCTTT
CASSPRGTENTEAFF
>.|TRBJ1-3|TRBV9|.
TGTGCCAGCAGCGTAGGAGAAGGGGCCGGAAACACCATATATTTT
CASSVGEGAGNTIYF
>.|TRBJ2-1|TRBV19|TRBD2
TGTGCCAGTAGCGACGGGGTGCTAGCGGCTACATACAATGAGCAGTTCTTC
CASSDGVLAATYNEQFF
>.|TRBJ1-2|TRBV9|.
TGTGCCAGCAGCGTAGACCTCCGGGACTATGGCTACACCTTC
CASSVDLRDYGYTF
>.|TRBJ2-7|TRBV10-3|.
TGTGCCATCAGTGAGATAACAAACTCCTACGAGCAGTACTTC
CAISEITNSYEQYF
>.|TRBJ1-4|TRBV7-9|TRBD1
TGTGCCAGCAGCACAACAGACAGGGGAGGGGAAAAACTGTTTTTT
CASSTTDRGGEKLFF
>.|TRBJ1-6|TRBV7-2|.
TGTGCCAGCAGCTTAGTCGCGGGTCTTAGGGATTCACCCCTCCACTTT
CASSLVAGLRDSPLHF
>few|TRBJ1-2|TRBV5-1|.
TGCGCCAGCAGCTTGGACCAGTATGGCTACACCTTC
CASSLDQYGYTF
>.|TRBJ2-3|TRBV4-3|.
TGCGCCAGCAGCCAAGAAAAGGGGCCCACAGATACGCAGTATTTT
CASSQEKGPTDTQYF
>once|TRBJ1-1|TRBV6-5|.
TGTGCCACCTGGGACGCCGGGGGGTCTGAAGCTTTCTTT
CATWDAGGSEAFF
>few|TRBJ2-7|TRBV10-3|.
TGTGCCATCAGTGAGTCGGGGACGTACTACGAGCAGTACTTC
CAISESGTYYEQYF
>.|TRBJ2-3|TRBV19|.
TGTGCCAGTAGTATGGGCTTCCGGACGGAGGATACGCAGTATTTT
CASSMGFRTEDTQYF
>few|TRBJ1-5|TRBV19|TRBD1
TGTGCCACCGGGGACAGCCTTAGCAATCAGCCCCAGCATTTT
CATGDSLSNQPQHF
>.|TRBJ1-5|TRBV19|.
TGTGCCAGTACCCCGACAGTCTATCAGCCCCAGCATTTT
CASTPTVYQPQHF
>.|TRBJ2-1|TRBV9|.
TGTGCCAGCAGCCGACGAGATCACAGAGGCGATGAGCAGTTCTTC
CASSRRDHRGDEQFF
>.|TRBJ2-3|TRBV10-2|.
TGCGCCAGCAGGGCGACTTCGCACACAGATACGCAGTATTTT
CASRATSHTDTQYF
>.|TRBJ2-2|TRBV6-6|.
TGTGCCAGCAGTTACGGCGGTCTCACCGGGGAGCTGTTTTTT
CASSYGGLTGELFF
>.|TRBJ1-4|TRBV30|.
TGTGCCTGGAGTGTACAGGCTAGGGAAAAACTGTTTTTT
CAWSVQAREKLFF
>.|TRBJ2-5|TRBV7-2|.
TGTGCCAGCAGCTTGACAGGGAACCTCGAAGGAGGGGAGACCCAGTACTTC
CASSLTGNLEGGETQYF
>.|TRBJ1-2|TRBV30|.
TGTGCCTGGACACTTACTAACTATGGCTACACCTTC
CAWTLTNYGYTF
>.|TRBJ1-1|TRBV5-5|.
TGTGCCAGCAGCTTGGTACGGGAAGCTTTCTTT
CASSLVREAFF
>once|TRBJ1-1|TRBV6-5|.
TGTGCCAGCAGTACCGACGGTGTTAACACTGAAGCTTTCTTT
CASSTDGVNTEAFF